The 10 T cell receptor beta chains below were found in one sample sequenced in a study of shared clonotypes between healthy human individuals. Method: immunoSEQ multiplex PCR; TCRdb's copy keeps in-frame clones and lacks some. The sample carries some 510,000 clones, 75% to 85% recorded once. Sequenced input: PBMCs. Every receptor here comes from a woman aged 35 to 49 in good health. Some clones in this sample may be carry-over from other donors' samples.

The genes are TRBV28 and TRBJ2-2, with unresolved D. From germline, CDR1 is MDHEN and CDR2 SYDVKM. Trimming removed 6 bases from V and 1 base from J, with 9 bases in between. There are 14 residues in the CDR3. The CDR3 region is CASRTHLNTGELFF. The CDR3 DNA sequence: TGTGCCAGCAGGACACACTTGAACACCGGGGAGCTGTTTTTT. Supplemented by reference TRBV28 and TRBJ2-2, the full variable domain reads DVKVTQSSRYLVKRTGEKVFLECVQDMDHENMFWYRQDPGLGLRLIYFSYDVKMKEKGDIPEGYSVSREKKERFSLILESASTNQTSMYLCASRTHLNTGELFFGEGSRLTVL.

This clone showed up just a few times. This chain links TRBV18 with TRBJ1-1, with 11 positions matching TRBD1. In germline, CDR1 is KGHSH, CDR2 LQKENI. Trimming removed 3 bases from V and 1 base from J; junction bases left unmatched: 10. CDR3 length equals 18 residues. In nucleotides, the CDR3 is TGTGCCAGCTCACCCTTCCCGGGACAGGGGGGGAGGAACACTGAAGCTTTCTTT. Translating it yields CASSPFPGQGGRNTEAFF.

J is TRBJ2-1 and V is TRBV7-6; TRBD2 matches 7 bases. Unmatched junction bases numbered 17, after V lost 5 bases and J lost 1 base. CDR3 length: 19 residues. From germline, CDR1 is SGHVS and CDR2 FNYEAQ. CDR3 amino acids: CASSHSPGLFSSSYNEQFF. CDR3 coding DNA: TGTGCCAGCAGCCACTCCCCGGGACTATTTAGTTCATCCTACAATGAGCAGTTCTTC.

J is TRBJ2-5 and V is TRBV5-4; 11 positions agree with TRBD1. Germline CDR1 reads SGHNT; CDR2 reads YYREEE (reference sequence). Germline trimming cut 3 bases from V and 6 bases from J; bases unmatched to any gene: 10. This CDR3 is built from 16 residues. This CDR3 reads CASSSDSGQGGKTQYF. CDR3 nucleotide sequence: TGTGCCAGCAGCTCCGATTCGGGACAGGGGGGGAAGACCCAGTACTTC.

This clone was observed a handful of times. CDR3 in DNA: TGTGCCAGCAGCTCCGCGGGGGCTGTCTTGGATGAGCAGTTCTTC. Its translation is CASSSAGAVLDEQFF. The J gene is TRBJ2-1, the V gene TRBV11-2; weak D call: TRBD2 (7 bases). Germline loops: CDR1 SGHAT, CDR2 FQNNGV. The CDR3 has 15 amino acids. V was pared by 4 bases and J by 8 bases, with 18 bases between.

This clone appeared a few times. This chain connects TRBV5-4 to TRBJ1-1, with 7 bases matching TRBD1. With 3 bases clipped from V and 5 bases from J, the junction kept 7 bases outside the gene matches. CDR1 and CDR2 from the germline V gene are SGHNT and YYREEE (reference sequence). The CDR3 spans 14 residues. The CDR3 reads CASSSLDRQTEAFF. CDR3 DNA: TGTGCCAGCAGCTCTCTGGACAGGCAAACTGAAGCTTTCTTT. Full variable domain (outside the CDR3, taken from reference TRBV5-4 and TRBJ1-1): ETGVTQSPTHLIKTRGQQVTLRCSSQSGHNTVSWYQQALGQGPQFIFQYYREEENGRGNFPPRFSGLQFPNYSSELNVNALELDDSALYLCASSSLDRQTEAFFGQGTRLTVV.

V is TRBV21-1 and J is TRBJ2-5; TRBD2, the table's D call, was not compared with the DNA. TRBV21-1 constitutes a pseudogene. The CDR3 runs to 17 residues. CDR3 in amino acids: CASSRGLAGLRQETQYF. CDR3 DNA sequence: TGTGCCAGCAGCAGGGGACTGGCGGGATTACGACAGGAGACCCAGTACTTC.

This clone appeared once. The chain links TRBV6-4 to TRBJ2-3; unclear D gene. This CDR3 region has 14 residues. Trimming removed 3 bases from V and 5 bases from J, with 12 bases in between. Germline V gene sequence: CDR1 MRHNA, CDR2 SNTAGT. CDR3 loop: CASSEQSTGDTQYF. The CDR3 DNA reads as TGTGCCAGCAGTGAACAATCAACCGGAGATACGCAGTATTTT.

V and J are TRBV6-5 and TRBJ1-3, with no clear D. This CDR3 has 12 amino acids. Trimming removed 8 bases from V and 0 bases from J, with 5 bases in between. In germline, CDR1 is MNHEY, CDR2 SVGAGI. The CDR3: CASRSSGNTIYF. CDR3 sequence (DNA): TGTGCCAGCCGCTCCTCTGGAAACACCATATATTTT.

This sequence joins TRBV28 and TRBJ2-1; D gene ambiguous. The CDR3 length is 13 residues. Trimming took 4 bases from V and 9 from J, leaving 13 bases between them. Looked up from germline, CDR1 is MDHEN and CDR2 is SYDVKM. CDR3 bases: TGTGCCAGCAGTTCCCCGCCAGTGGGTGAGCAGTTCTTC. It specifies CASSSPPVGEQFF. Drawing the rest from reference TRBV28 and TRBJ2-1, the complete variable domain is DVKVTQSSRYLVKRTGEKVFLECVQDMDHENMFWYRQDPGLGLRLIYFSYDVKMKEKGDIPEGYSVSREKKERFSLILESASTNQTSMYLCASSSPPVGEQFFGPGTRLTVL.